The T cell receptor (beta chain) described here comes from a study of shared clonotypes between healthy human individuals. Across the study: The plates for each donor numbered three CD4 naive, three CD4 memory, two CD8 naive and one CD8 memory. Whole-study findings and limits: The study sampled only blood, and tissue repertoires likely differ. Sequencing of the sorted subsets was shown by rarefaction to be incomplete despite large depth.

Naive CD8 cells lacked CD45RO and underwent positive selection for CCR7, leaving out terminally differentiated effector memory CD45RA+ cells. Germline V gene data show CDR1 as SEHNR and CDR2 as FQNEAQ (reference sequence). The CDR3 is 19 amino acids. V was trimmed by 1 base and J by 7 bases, leaving 25 bases between them. Sequencing was performed with immunoSEQ multiplex PCR; in TCRdb, only in-frame clones are kept and a portion is missing. The table includes about 2.1 million clones, about 94% detected once. Notes on this clone: The antigen is not known.

The rearrangement joins TRBV7-9 to TRBJ1-4; a weak D match, TRBD1 (5 bases). Input material: naive CD8+ T cells from PBMCs. This TCR derives from a man between 18 and 29 years old in good health. Some clones in this sample may be carry-over from other donors' samples. CDR3 protein: CASSLEGTKAQIPFEKLFF. CDR3 DNA: TGTGCCAGCAGCTTAGAAGGGACGAAGGCCCAAATCCCGTTTGAAAAACTGTTTTTT.